This is a list of T cell receptor beta chains from one sample in a study of T cells in tumors after PD-1 blockade. Repertoires were generated with immunoSEQ multiplex PCR, while TCRdb's copy carries only in-frame clones and drops some. The sample shows about 59,000 clones, about four fifths of them seen only once. Sequences were derived from PBMCs, sampled before anti-PD-1 treatment. These receptor sequences come from a human donor with basal cell carcinoma. CDR3s include the opening cysteine and the closing phenylalanine or tryptophan. The order of the fields is CDR3 protein, CDR3 DNA, clone size, J gene, V gene, D gene. A D gene is named only where the DNA matches it firmly. The size field is filled for only some rows; it gives once, few, many or a size class.

cdr3_aa: CASSLASGGSTGELFF; cdr3_nt: TGTGCCAGCAGTTTAGCTAGCGGGGGGTCCACCGGGGAGCTGTTTTTT; clone_size: -; j_call: TRBJ2-2; v_call: TRBV27; d_call: TRBD2
cdr3_aa: CATSTSGGAWETQYF; cdr3_nt: TGTGCCACCAGCACTAGCGGGGGGGCTTGGGAGACCCAGTACTTC; clone_size: -; j_call: TRBJ2-5; v_call: TRBV15; d_call: TRBD2
cdr3_aa: CASSSQGRVSVETQYF; cdr3_nt: TGTGCCAGCAGCTCTCAGGGGAGGGTCTCGGTAGAGACCCAGTACTTC; clone_size: -; j_call: TRBJ2-5; v_call: TRBV7-2; d_call: -
cdr3_aa: CASSTLVGGRPEKLFF; cdr3_nt: TGCGCCAGCAGCACCCTGGTGGGGGGGCGCCCGGAAAAACTGTTTTTT; clone_size: -; j_call: TRBJ1-4; v_call: TRBV5-1; d_call: -
cdr3_aa: CASSQPGTGGAKNIQYF; cdr3_nt: TGCGCCAGCAGCCAACCCGGGACAGGGGGGGCCAAAAACATTCAGTACTTC; clone_size: -; j_call: TRBJ2-4; v_call: TRBV4-1; d_call: TRBD1
cdr3_aa: CASSQVRDQPQHF; cdr3_nt: TGTGCCAGCAGCCAAGTGCGGGATCAGCCCCAGCATTTT; clone_size: -; j_call: TRBJ1-5; v_call: TRBV3-1/TRBV3-2; d_call: -
cdr3_aa: CASSAWAVDTGELFF; cdr3_nt: TGTGCCAGCAGCGCGTGGGCCGTCGACACCGGGGAGCTGTTTTTT; clone_size: few; j_call: TRBJ2-2; v_call: TRBV9; d_call: -
cdr3_aa: CASSPGVSEKLFF; cdr3_nt: TGTGCCAGCTCACCTGGCGTGTCGGAAAAACTGTTTTTT; clone_size: few; j_call: TRBJ1-4; v_call: TRBV18; d_call: -
cdr3_aa: CASSIAGSAANVLTF; cdr3_nt: TGTGCCAGTAGTATAGCAGGGTCTGCGGCCAACGTCCTGACTTTC; clone_size: -; j_call: TRBJ2-6; v_call: TRBV19; d_call: -
cdr3_aa: CASSLYRGETQYF; cdr3_nt: TGTGCCAGCAGCCTTTACAGGGGAGAGACCCAGTACTTC; clone_size: -; j_call: TRBJ2-5; v_call: TRBV5-4; d_call: TRBD1